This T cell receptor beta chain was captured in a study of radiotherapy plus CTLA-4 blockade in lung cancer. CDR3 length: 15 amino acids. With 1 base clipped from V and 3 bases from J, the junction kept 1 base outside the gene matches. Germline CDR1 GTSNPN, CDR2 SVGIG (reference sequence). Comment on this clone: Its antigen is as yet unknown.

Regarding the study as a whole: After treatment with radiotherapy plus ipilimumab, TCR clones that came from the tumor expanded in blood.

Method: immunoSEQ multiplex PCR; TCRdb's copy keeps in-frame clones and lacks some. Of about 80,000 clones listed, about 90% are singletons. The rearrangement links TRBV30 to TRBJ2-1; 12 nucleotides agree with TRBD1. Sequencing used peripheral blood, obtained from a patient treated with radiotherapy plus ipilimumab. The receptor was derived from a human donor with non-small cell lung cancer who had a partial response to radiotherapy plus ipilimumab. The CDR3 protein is CAWSGDRGLYNEQFF. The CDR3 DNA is TGTGCCTGGAGTGGGGACAGGGGGCTCTACAATGAGCAGTTCTTC.